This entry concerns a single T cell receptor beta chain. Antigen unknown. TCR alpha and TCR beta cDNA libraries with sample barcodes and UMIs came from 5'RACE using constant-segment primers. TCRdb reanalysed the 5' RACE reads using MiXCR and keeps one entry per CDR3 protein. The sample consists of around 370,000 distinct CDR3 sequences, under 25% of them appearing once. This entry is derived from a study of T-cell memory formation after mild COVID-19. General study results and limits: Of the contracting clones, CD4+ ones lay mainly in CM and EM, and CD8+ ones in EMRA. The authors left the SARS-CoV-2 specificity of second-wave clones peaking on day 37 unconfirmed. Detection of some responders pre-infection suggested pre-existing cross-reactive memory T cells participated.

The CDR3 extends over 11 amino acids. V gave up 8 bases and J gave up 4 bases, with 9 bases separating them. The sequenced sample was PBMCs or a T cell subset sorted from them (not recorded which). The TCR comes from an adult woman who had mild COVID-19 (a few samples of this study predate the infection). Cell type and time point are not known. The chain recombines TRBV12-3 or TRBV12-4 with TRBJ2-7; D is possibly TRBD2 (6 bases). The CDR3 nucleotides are TGTGCCAGCGGGACTTATTACGAGCAGTACTTC. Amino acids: CASGTYYEQYF.